These 26 T cell receptor beta chains came from one sample sequenced in a study of cytomegalovirus exposure and HLA in healthy donors. Vbeta (60) and Jbeta (13) primers were used in the PCR. Method: immunoSEQ multiplex PCR; TCRdb's copy keeps in-frame clones and lacks some. The sample lists over 100,000 clones, approximately 8.9% seen once, with 6.5% to 8.5% in the top ten. What was sequenced was PBMCs. All receptors derive from a woman in her forties in good health and CMV-seropositive.

The chain employs TRBV12-2 and TRBJ2-2; the table's D call, TRBD2, was not checked against the DNA. TRBV12-2 is flagged as a pseudogene. The length of the CDR3 is 15 residues. The CDR3 nucleotides are TGTGCAAGTCGTGGCGGGGGGCTGAACACCGGGGAGCTGTTTTTT. The encoded protein is CASRGGGLNTGELFF.

As to this clone: Other DNA sequences in the same sample also yield this CDR3. The chain carries TRBV7-9 and TRBJ2-7, with a tentative D call TRBD2 (6 bases). CDR3 length: 13 residues. Per the germline V gene, CDR1 is SEHNR and CDR2 is FQNEAQ (reference sequence). The V end was cut by 5 bases, the J end by 3 bases, with 11 bases between. This CDR3 reads CASSRGLLYEQYF. CDR3 DNA sequence: TGTGCCAGCAGCCGGGGACTGCTCTACGAGCAGTACTTC.

The genes are TRBV13 and TRBJ1-4, with 7 bases matching TRBD1. The CDR3 loop spans 14 amino acids. Germline lookup yields CDR1 PRHDT and CDR2 FYEKMQ (reference sequence). J lost 7 bases, V lost 3 bases, and 5 bases had no gene match. This CDR3 reads CASSFSGGGEKLFF. As DNA, the CDR3 is TGTGCCAGCAGCTTTTCAGGGGGAGGTGAAAAACTGTTTTTT.

V usage is TRBV6-6 and J usage is TRBJ1-3; D remains ambiguous. The CDR3 covers 14 residues. The V gene lost 0 bases and the J gene lost 0 bases, with 3 bases spanning the gap. Germline CDR1 and CDR2: MNHNY and SVGAGI (reference sequence). The CDR3 nucleotides read TGTGCCAGCAGTTACTCCGGCTCTGGAAACACCATATATTTT. Protein product: CASSYSGSGNTIYF.

The V and J genes are TRBV4-3 and TRBJ1-2; a possible D gene is TRBD1 (5 bases). The CDR3 consists of 13 residues. Germline V lookup: CDR1 LGHNA, CDR2 YSLEER. Trimming cost V 4 bases and J 7 bases, with 13 bases left between them. The chain's CDR3 is CASSPTGTVGYTF. Written as DNA, the CDR3 is TGCGCCAGCAGCCCAACAGGCACGGTTGGCTACACCTTC.

This clone was observed a few times. This sequence joins TRBV29-1 and TRBJ2-1; 14 bases are shared with TRBD2. The J segment lost 4 bases and the V segment lost 5 bases, leaving 10 bases of the junction unmatched. The CDR3 runs to 17 residues. Germline values: CDR1 SQVTM, CDR2 ANQGSEA. The CDR3 DNA is TGCAGCGTTACGACTAGCGGGGGGGCCGCGCGATACAATGAGCAGTTCTTC. Protein: CSVTTSGGAARYNEQFF.

This clone showed up just a few times. This chain connects TRBV5-1 to TRBJ1-4; D uncertain. Germline lookup yields CDR1 SGHRS and CDR2 YFSETQ. This CDR3 is 12 amino acids long. Trimming took off 1 base at V and 5 bases at J, with 3 bases between the two ends. The CDR3 protein is CASSLSNEKLFF. Here the CDR3 DNA reads TGCGCCAGCAGCTTGTCAAATGAAAAACTGTTTTTT.

The genes are TRBV7-2 and TRBJ2-3; no reliable D call. The CDR3 has 14 residues. The V gene lost 5 bases and the J gene lost 2 bases, with 11 bases spanning the gap. The germline CDR1 and CDR2 sequences are SGHTA and FQGNSA. The CDR3 nucleotides are TGTGCCAGCAGCACCGGTTTTCCCACAGATACGCAGTATTTT. It specifies CASSTGFPTDTQYF.

This chain links TRBV9 with TRBJ2-3, with 10 bases aligning to TRBD1. The V gene's germline CDR1 is SGDLS and CDR2 YYNGEE. This CDR3 is built from 15 residues. V trimming: 3 bases; J trimming: 3 bases; junction bases outside the gene matches: 4. The CDR3: CASSEGTGVTDTQYF. CDR3 DNA: TGTGCCAGCAGCGAAGGGACAGGGGTAACAGATACGCAGTATTTT.

The V call is TRBV5-1, the J call TRBJ2-2; maybe TRBD2 (6 bases). The V and J ends lost 2 bases and 3 bases respectively, with 11 bases between them. There are 15 residues in the CDR3. Per germline, CDR1 SGHRS and CDR2 YFSETQ. CDR3 sequence reads: CASSFGGAYTGELFF. As DNA, the CDR3 is TGCGCCAGCAGCTTTGGCGGGGCCTACACCGGGGAGCTGTTTTTT.

The chain has TRBV4-1 and TRBJ2-7; D remains ambiguous. CDR3 length equals 13 residues. The V gene's germline CDR1 is MGHRA and CDR2 YSYEKL. Trimming removed 5 bases at V and 4 bases at J, with 12 bases between. CDR3 nucleotides: TGCGCCAGCAGCTGGTACCTAGGATACGAGCAGTACTTC. Translated: CASSWYLGYEQYF.

This clone has a handful of counts. The chain uses TRBV5-1 and TRBJ2-1; D ambiguous. The V gene's germline CDR1 is SGHRS and CDR2 YFSETQ. Trimming left V 2 bases short and J 5 bases short, with 8 bases between. CDR3 length equals 13 residues. CDR3 loop: CASSFLSDNEQFF. The CDR3 DNA reads as TGCGCCAGCAGCTTCCTGTCCGACAATGAGCAGTTCTTC.

This clone was counted a few times. The chain joins TRBV2 to TRBJ2-7; D is possibly TRBD1 (6 bases). Between the trimmed V and J ends, which lost 4 bases and 2 bases, there was a span of 12 bases. CDR3 length equals 14 residues. The germline V gene encodes CDR1 SNHLY and CDR2 FYNNEI. The CDR3 here is CASSAQGPTYEQYF. CDR3 DNA: TGTGCCAGCAGTGCACAGGGTCCTACCTACGAGCAGTACTTC.

A few counts support this clone. This sequence joins TRBV5-1 and TRBJ2-5; 12 positions match TRBD2. With 2 bases clipped from V and 2 bases from J, the junction kept 1 base outside the gene matches. The CDR3 spans 15 residues. Germline V gene data show CDR1 as SGHRS and CDR2 as YFSETQ. The CDR3 reads CASSLTSGGQETQYF. DNA for the CDR3: TGCGCCAGCAGCTTAACTAGCGGGGGGCAAGAGACCCAGTACTTC.

This sequence joins TRBV27 and TRBJ2-5; D is possibly TRBD2 (6 bases). The CDR3 is 15 amino acids. V was shortened by 5 bases and J by 4 bases, with 17 bases between the two germline ends. Germline V gene lookup returns CDR1 MNHEY and CDR2 SMNVEV (reference sequence). CDR3 residues: CASSITLAQGETQYF. DNA for the CDR3: TGTGCCAGCAGTATTACACTAGCCCAGGGAGAGACCCAGTACTTC.

This clone was seen only a few times. V usage is TRBV9 and J usage is TRBJ2-2; D is ambiguous. V dropped 0 bases and J dropped 5 bases, with 5 bases sitting between them. The CDR3 has 13 residues. Germline CDR1 reads SGDLS; CDR2 reads YYNGEE. The CDR3 DNA sequence: TGTGCCAGCAGCGTAGCCGTGACCGGGGAGCTGTTTTTT. It translates to CASSVAVTGELFF.

The chain joins TRBV18 to TRBJ2-7; the D gene is possibly TRBD2 (5 bases). Trimming removed 4 bases at V and 6 bases at J, with 22 bases between. Germline V CDR1 and CDR2: KGHSH, LQKENI. The CDR3 covers 16 residues. CDR3 in DNA: TGTGCCAGCTCACTACTAGAGCGATCGAGCACGAGCGAGCAGTACTTC. Protein: CASSLLERSSTSEQYF.

This clone appeared a few times. V and J are TRBV7-2 and TRBJ1-5, with TRBD1 matching 9 bases. Germline assignment: CDR1 SGHTA and CDR2 FQGNSA. The CDR3 is made up of 14 amino acids. Unmatched junction bases numbered 3, after V lost 5 bases and J lost 4 bases. CDR3 nucleotide sequence: TGTGCCAGCAGCGGCGGACAGGGGAATCAGCCCCAGCATTTT. This sequence encodes CASSGGQGNQPQHF. The whole variable domain, filled in from reference TRBV7-2 and TRBJ1-5, reads GAGVSQSPSNKVTEKGKDVELRCDPISGHTALYWYRQSLGQGLEFLIYFQGNSAPDKSGLPSDRFSAERTGGSVSTLTIQRTQQEDSAVYLCASSGGQGNQPQHFGDGTRLSIL.

This chain connects TRBV14 to TRBJ1-1, with 7 bases that match TRBD1. Germline CDR1 SGHDN, CDR2 FVKESK. Trimming cost V 5 bases and J 5 bases; bases outside gene matches: 5. CDR3 size: 13 residues. The CDR3 protein is CASSATGVTEAFF. CDR3 sequence (DNA): TGTGCCAGCAGCGCTACAGGGGTGACTGAAGCTTTCTTT.

This clone was counted a few times. This chain's CDR3 is CASSRRLTSGGPSETQYF. In nucleotides, the CDR3 is TGTGCCAGCAGCCGTCGCCTTACTAGCGGGGGCCCGAGTGAGACCCAGTACTTC. J is TRBJ2-5 and V is TRBV7-7, with 11 bases aligning to TRBD2. The CDR3 runs 18 residues. From germline, CDR1 is SSHAT and CDR2 FNYEAQ (reference sequence). V lost 5 bases, J lost 5 bases, and 16 bases stayed unmatched.

This clone appeared a few times. It is likely a read error, because the conserved phenylalanine at the end of the CDR3 is missing. The limits of the CDR3 on the DNA are not certain, so only TCRdb's listed CDR3 is given. This chain uses TRBV7-7 with TRBJ2-2; the table gives TRBD2 as D, unverified against the DNA. Germline CDR1 SSHAT, CDR2 FNYEAQ (reference sequence). The CDR3 is made up of 14 amino acids, end residues included. CDR3 sequence reads: CASSLRLGTGEMFL.

The chain uses TRBV27 and TRBJ1-5; D is unclear. The germline V gene encodes CDR1 MNHEY and CDR2 SMNVEV (reference sequence). The ends were cut back, 2 bases at V and 4 bases at J, with 15 bases in the middle. The CDR3 is 16 amino acids. The CDR3, as DNA: TGTGCCAGCAGTTTAGGAGGGAACGGGCCGAATCAGCCCCAGCATTTT. Translation gives CASSLGGNGPNQPQHF.

The V gene is TRBV4-3, the J gene TRBJ2-3; TRBD1 agrees at 9 bases. This CDR3 spans 14 amino acids. Trimming removed 4 bases from V and 4 bases from J; junction bases left unmatched: 3. Germline V gene lookup returns CDR1 LGHNA and CDR2 YSLEER. The CDR3 DNA reads TGCGCCAGCAGCCCGGGACAGGGACCAGATACGCAGTATTTT. It yields the protein CASSPGQGPDTQYF.

The V gene is TRBV7-2, the J gene TRBJ1-5; weak D call: TRBD1 (6 bases). The germline CDR1 and CDR2 sequences are SGHTA and FQGNSA. V was trimmed by 5 bases and J by 4 bases, leaving 9 bases between them. The length of the CDR3 is 13 residues. CDR3 loop: CASSPDRNQPQHF. The CDR3, as DNA: TGTGCCAGCAGCCCAGACAGGAATCAGCCCCAGCATTTT.

This clone was counted between two and nine times. The V call is TRBV5-1, the J call TRBJ2-1; 16 bases map to TRBD2. The CDR3 length is 17 residues. Germline loops: CDR1 SGHRS, CDR2 YFSETQ. J lost 7 bases, V lost 4 bases, and 8 bases had no gene match. The chain's CDR3 is CASSRGLAGGPGNEQFF. CDR3 nucleotides: TGCGCCAGCAGCCGGGGACTAGCGGGGGGGCCGGGGAATGAGCAGTTCTTC.

The J gene is TRBJ1-4, the V gene TRBV25-1; no firm D call. The CDR3 has 13 residues. Between the trimmed V and J ends, which lost 5 bases and 4 bases, there was a span of 8 bases. CDR1 is MGHDK, CDR2 SYGVNS, per germline. This CDR3 is CASSRGYNEKLFF. In DNA, the CDR3 is TGTGCCAGCAGTCGAGGGTATAATGAAAAACTGTTTTTT. Together with reference TRBV25-1 and TRBJ1-4, the CDR3 gives the full variable domain: EADIYQTPRYLVIGTGKKITLECSQTMGHDKMYWYQQDPGMELHLIHYSYGVNSTEKGDLSSESTVSRIRTEHFPLTLESARPSHTSQYLCASSRGYNEKLFFGSGTQLSVL.